The next 27 T cell receptor beta chains were all read from a single sample in a study of cytomegalovirus exposure and HLA in healthy donors. Vbeta (60) and Jbeta (13) primers were used in the PCR. Profiled with immunoSEQ multiplex PCR; TCRdb holds only in-frame clones, not every one. The sample includes roughly 160,000 clones, approximately 80% of them seen just once. What was sequenced was PBMCs. These receptor sequences come from a man aged 25 to 40 in good health and CMV-seronegative.

The sample holds a few counts of this clone. V is TRBV6-5 and J is TRBJ1-5; no reliable D call. Germline V gives CDR1 MNHEY, CDR2 SVGAGI. This CDR3 has 14 residues. Trimming took off 6 bases at V and 4 bases at J, with 13 bases between the two ends. CDR3 sequence reads: CASRPAGSNQPQHF. In nucleotides, the CDR3 is TGTGCCAGCAGACCGGCGGGGTCTAATCAGCCCCAGCATTTT.

This chain joins TRBV5-1 and TRBJ2-3; D gene ambiguous. The CDR3 totals 16 residues. V dropped 2 bases and J dropped 2 bases, with 15 bases sitting between them. CDR1 is SGHRS, CDR2 YFSETQ, per germline. The CDR3 loop is CASSFRLPTSTDTQYF. The CDR3 bases are TGCGCCAGCAGCTTCAGACTCCCCACATCCACAGATACGCAGTATTTT.

The rearrangement links TRBV10-3 to TRBJ2-7; maybe TRBD1 (5 bases). CDR3 length: 13 amino acids. The germline gives CDR1 ENHRY, CDR2 SYGVKD. Trimming cost V 0 bases and J 11 bases, with 14 bases left between them. Here the CDR3 DNA reads TGTGCCATCAGTGAGTCGGGGCAGGGCAGCAAGTACTTC. Its protein is CAISESGQGSKYF.

V gene TRBV10-3 combines with J gene TRBJ1-1; TRBD1 aligns across 9 bases. Trimming removed 6 bases from V and 3 bases from J; junction bases left unmatched: 8. This CDR3 contains 15 residues. Germline CDR1 reads ENHRY; CDR2 reads SYGVKD. The DNA for the CDR3 is TGTGCCATCAGACCAGACAGGGGGTGGGACACTGAAGCTTTCTTT. Its protein is CAIRPDRGWDTEAFF.

This clone has a single count. The chain uses TRBV5-1 and TRBJ1-5; D not certain. This CDR3 region has 13 residues. Trimming pared 4 bases from V and 2 bases from J, leaving 7 bases between. Germline CDR1 and CDR2: SGHRS and YFSETQ. CDR3 nucleotides: TGCGCCAGCAGCCCCTCAGGCAATCAGCCCCAGCATTTT. The encoded protein is CASSPSGNQPQHF. Full variable domain (rest looked up from reference TRBV5-1 and TRBJ1-5): KAGVTQTPRYLIKTRGQQVTLSCSPISGHRSVSWYQQTPGQGLQFLFEYFSETQRNKGNFPGRFSGRQFSNSRSEMNVSTLELGDSALYLCASSPSGNQPQHFGDGTRLSIL.

The V call is TRBV9, the J call TRBJ2-3, with 13 bases lining up with TRBD2. The germline V gene encodes CDR1 SGDLS and CDR2 YYNGEE. CDR3 length: 18 residues. The V gene end was trimmed by 3 bases and the J gene end by 4 bases; junction bases not matched to a gene: 11. In nucleotides, the CDR3 is TGTGCCAGCAGCGCCAACCCGGGACTAGCGGGAAATGCAGATACGCAGTATTTT. Its translation: CASSANPGLAGNADTQYF. The full variable domain, completed using reference TRBV9 and TRBJ2-3, is DSGVTQTPKHLITATGQRVTLRCSPRSGDLSVYWYQQSLDQGLQFLIQYYNGEERAKGNILERFSAQQFPDLHSELNLSSLELGDSALYFCASSANPGLAGNADTQYFGPGTRLTVL.

J is TRBJ1-6 and V is TRBV6-1; TRBD1 matches at 8 bases. V trimming: 6 bases; J trimming: 7 bases; junction bases outside the gene matches: 5. The germline gives CDR1 MNHNS, CDR2 SASEGT. CDR3 length equals 14 residues. In DNA, the CDR3 is TGTGCCAGCAGACCCCAGGGGGCCAATTCACCCCTCCACTTT. Its protein is CASRPQGANSPLHF.

This chain joins TRBV19 and TRBJ1-5; no definite D call. V was trimmed by 7 bases and J by 4 bases, leaving 8 bases between them. CDR1 LNHDA and CDR2 SQIVND come from the germline V gene (reference sequence). The CDR3 runs 12 residues. Here the CDR3 reads CASMSGNQPQHF. DNA for the CDR3: TGTGCCAGTATGTCGGGGAATCAGCCCCAGCATTTT.

The gene calls are TRBV6-6 and TRBJ2-7, with TRBD1 identical over 9 bases. Germline V lookup: CDR1 MNHNY, CDR2 SVGAGI (reference sequence). The CDR3 has 15 amino acids. V shed 0 bases, J shed 6 bases, and the junction held 6 bases outside the gene matches. In DNA, the CDR3 is TGTGCCAGCAGTTACTCAGACAGGGGGATGAGCGAGCAGTACTTC. It codes for CASSYSDRGMSEQYF.

This clone showed up just once. The chain uses TRBV7-8 and TRBJ1-3, with D perhaps TRBD1 (5 bases). Germline assignment: CDR1 SGHVS and CDR2 FQNEAQ. This CDR3 has 17 amino acids. Trimming cost V 2 bases and J 2 bases, with 16 bases left between them. CDR3 nucleotide sequence: TGTGCCAGCAGCTTACTACTGGCCCAGGGAACTGGAAACACCATATATTTT. Its translation: CASSLLLAQGTGNTIYF.

The genes are TRBV15 and TRBJ2-3; 7 nucleotides line up with TRBD2. Germline CDR1 and CDR2: LNHNV and YYDKDF (reference sequence). The CDR3 covers 12 residues. V dropped 8 bases and J dropped 2; count of bases not matched to a gene: 1. CDR3 amino acids: CATGLDTDTQYF. CDR3 bases: TGTGCCACCGGACTAGACACAGATACGCAGTATTTT. Full variable domain (rest looked up from reference TRBV15 and TRBJ2-3): DAMVIQNPRYQVTQFGKPVTLSCSQTLNHNVMYWYQQKSSQAPKLLFHYYDKDFNNEADTPDNFQSRRPNTSFCFLDIRSPGLGDTAMYLCATGLDTDTQYFGPGTRLTVL.

This chain joins TRBV30 and TRBJ1-1; D not certain. This CDR3 has 14 residues. Between the trimmed V and J ends, which lost 1 base and 5 bases, there was a span of 14 bases. Germline-derived CDR1 and CDR2 are GTSNPN and SVGIG (reference sequence). The CDR3 region is CAWSEWEGATEAFF. The DNA for the CDR3 is TGTGCCTGGAGTGAGTGGGAGGGAGCGACTGAAGCTTTCTTT.

The chain recombines TRBV27 with TRBJ2-3; 10 nucleotides agree with TRBD2. In germline, CDR1 is MNHEY, CDR2 SMNVEV (reference sequence). The CDR3 has 16 amino acids. V lost 5 bases to trimming and J lost 1 base; unmatched junction nucleotides: 6. The CDR3 loop is CASSLLAGGGTDTQYF. The CDR3 bases are TGTGCCAGCAGTCTTTTAGCGGGGGGCGGCACAGATACGCAGTATTTT.

The gene calls are TRBV28 and TRBJ2-1; TRBD2 matches 7 bases. V was pared by 6 bases and J by 6 bases, with 8 bases of the junction left unmatched. CDR1 and CDR2 from the germline V gene are MDHEN and SYDVKM. This CDR3 spans 14 amino acids. In DNA, the CDR3 is TGTGCCAGCAGCTACTTTGGACTAGGCAATGAGCAGTTCTTC. Translation: CASSYFGLGNEQFF.

The V and J genes are TRBV23-1 and TRBJ2-7; a possible D gene is TRBD1 (6 bases). TRBV23-1 has ORF status, its function being uncertain. This CDR3 spans 14 amino acids. The V and J ends lost 3 bases and 5 bases respectively, with 14 bases between them. CDR3 region: CASSHPRDTHEQYF. The CDR3 DNA is TGCGCCAGCAGTCACCCCCGGGACACCCACGAGCAGTACTTC.

J is TRBJ2-1 and V is TRBV7-2, with TRBD2 identical over 11 bases. Unmatched junction bases numbered 16, after V lost 5 bases and J lost 10 bases. The V gene's germline CDR1 is SGHTA and CDR2 FQGNSA. This CDR3 has 17 amino acids. CDR3 coding DNA: TGTGCCAGCAGCCCTCGCGGGACTAGCGGCTTCAGGGTAGAGCAGTTCTTC. It is translated as CASSPRGTSGFRVEQFF.

J is TRBJ2-1 and V is TRBV25-1, with a tentative D call TRBD2 (5 bases). Germline V lookup: CDR1 MGHDK, CDR2 SYGVNS. The CDR3 is made up of 16 amino acids. The V end lost 4 bases, the J end lost 7 bases, and 20 bases lay between the germline ends. The chain's CDR3 is CASSAQELGVGNEQFF. In DNA form, the CDR3 reads TGTGCCAGCAGTGCCCAAGAATTGGGAGTGGGAAATGAGCAGTTCTTC. The full variable domain, with the rest looked up from reference TRBV25-1 and TRBJ2-1, is EADIYQTPRYLVIGTGKKITLECSQTMGHDKMYWYQQDPGMELHLIHYSYGVNSTEKGDLSSESTVSRIRTEHFPLTLESARPSHTSQYLCASSAQELGVGNEQFFGPGTRLTVL.

The rearrangement joins TRBV28 to TRBJ1-5; no clear D gene. Germline values: CDR1 MDHEN, CDR2 SYDVKM. Trimming shortened V by 6 bases and J by 5 bases, and 14 bases separated the two germline ends. The CDR3 sequence is 14 residues long. CDR3 loop: CASRASGSYQPQHF. In DNA form, the CDR3 reads TGTGCCAGCAGGGCCTCAGGTTCCTATCAGCCCCAGCATTTT.

The CDR3 nucleotides read TGTGCCAGCAGCTTAGCGCAGACTGAAGCTTTCTTT. It yields the protein CASSLAQTEAFF. This chain uses TRBV7-8 with TRBJ1-1; D remains ambiguous. V was pared by 0 bases and J by 5 bases, with 4 bases between. The CDR3 has 12 amino acids. Germline V gene data show CDR1 as SGHVS and CDR2 as FQNEAQ.

In this sample, this clone turned up a few times. The V gene is TRBV30, the J gene TRBJ1-2, with 8 bases fitting TRBD1. Germline V CDR1 and CDR2: GTSNPN, SVGIG (reference sequence). This CDR3 has 15 amino acids. The V segment lost 3 bases and the J segment 8 bases; nucleotides outside the gene matches: 14. CDR3 protein: CAWRGQGAVLGGYTF. CDR3 DNA: TGTGCCTGGAGGGGTCAGGGGGCGGTGCTAGGCGGCTACACCTTC.

This clone has more than one count but fewer than ten. Since a much larger clone is just one base distant, this may be a read error. This sample also contains other DNA sequences that code for the same CDR3. The rearrangement joins TRBV29-1 to TRBJ2-2, with D hard to call. Trimming left V 5 bases short and J 7 bases short, with 8 bases between. The CDR3 has 11 residues. Germline CDR1 reads SQVTM; CDR2 reads ANQGSEA. The CDR3 region is CSVREDGELFF. CDR3 in DNA: TGCAGCGTTCGAGAAGACGGGGAGCTGTTTTTT.

This clone was picked up a small number of times. An end of the junction does not agree with germline; a read error may underlie this. The chain joins TRBV30 to TRBJ1-5, with D possibly matching TRBD1 (6 bases). In germline, CDR1 is GTSNPN, CDR2 SVGIG (reference sequence). The CDR3 is 13 amino acids. DNA of the CDR3: TGTGCCTGGAAGGGGGACCGAGATCAACCCCAGCATTTT. Protein sequence: CAWKGDRDQPQHF.

The CDR3 coding sequence is TGTGCCACCAGCAAACGGACAGGGATCAATCAGCCCCAGCATTTT. Protein product: CATSKRTGINQPQHF. This chain links TRBV15 with TRBJ1-5, with TRBD1 matching 8 bases. The V gene end was trimmed by 4 bases and the J gene end by 3 bases; junction bases not matched to a gene: 5. Per the germline V gene, CDR1 is LNHNV and CDR2 is YYDKDF (reference sequence). The CDR3 has 15 residues.

In this sample, this clone turned up once. The chain employs TRBV6-1 and TRBJ1-1; D is unclear. CDR3 length: 12 residues. Trimming stripped 9 bases from V and 0 bases from J, with 8 bases between. Germline lookup yields CDR1 MNHNS and CDR2 SASEGT. CDR3 DNA sequence: TGTGCCAGTGCGCCCATGAACACTGAAGCTTTCTTT. Amino acids: CASAPMNTEAFF.

This clone was seen just once. The V call is TRBV18, the J call TRBJ1-1; 8 nucleotides agree with TRBD1. J was trimmed by 4 bases and V by 5 bases; bases with no gene match: 3. Germline V lookup: CDR1 KGHSH, CDR2 LQKENI. This CDR3 has 13 amino acids. DNA of the CDR3: TGTGCCAGCTCATCTACAGGGGGCACTGAAGCTTTCTTT. Translation: CASSSTGGTEAFF. Looking up the rest from reference TRBV18 and TRBJ1-1 gives the full variable domain: NAGVMQNPRHLVRRRGQEARLRCSPMKGHSHVYWYRQLPEEGLKFMVYLQKENIIDESGMPKERFSAEFPKEGPSILRIQQVVRGDSAAYFCASSSTGGTEAFFGQGTRLTVV.

The chain recombines TRBV18 with TRBJ2-7; maybe TRBD1 (6 bases). The CDR3 loop spans 13 amino acids. Germline CDR1 KGHSH, CDR2 LQKENI. With 4 bases removed from V and 7 bases from J, the gap between germline ends came to 14 bases. This CDR3 is CASSLRQAWEQYF. In nucleotides, the CDR3 is TGTGCCAGCTCACTAAGACAGGCGTGGGAGCAGTACTTC.

This chain connects TRBV6-6 to TRBJ1-4, with no clear D. V dropped 2 bases and J dropped 8 bases, with 9 bases sitting between them. This CDR3 has 13 amino acids. From germline, CDR1 is MNHNY and CDR2 SVGAGI (reference sequence). CDR3 sequence: CASSYLGREKLFF. The CDR3 region has the DNA TGTGCCAGCAGTTACCTCGGGAGGGAAAAACTGTTTTTT.